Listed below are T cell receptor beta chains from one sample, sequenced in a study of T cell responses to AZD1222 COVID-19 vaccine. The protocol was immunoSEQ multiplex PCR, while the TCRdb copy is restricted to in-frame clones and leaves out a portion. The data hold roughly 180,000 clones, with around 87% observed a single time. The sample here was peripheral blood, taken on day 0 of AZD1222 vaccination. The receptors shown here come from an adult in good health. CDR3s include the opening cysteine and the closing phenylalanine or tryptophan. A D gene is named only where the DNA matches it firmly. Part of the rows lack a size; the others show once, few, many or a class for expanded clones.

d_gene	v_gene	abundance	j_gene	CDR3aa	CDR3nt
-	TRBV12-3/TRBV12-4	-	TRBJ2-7	CASSGRESSEQYF	TGTGCCAGCAGCGGACGTGAGAGTAGCGAGCAGTACTTC
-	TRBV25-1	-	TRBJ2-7	CASKDPVLRAEYF	TGTGCCAGCAAGGACCCCGTATTACGAGCAGAGTACTTC
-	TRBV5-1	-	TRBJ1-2	CASSLEPDGLYGYTF	TGCGCCAGCAGCCTAGAACCGGACGGATTATATGGCTACACCTTC
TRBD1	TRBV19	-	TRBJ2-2	CASNLGQGASGELFF	TGTGCCAGTAATCTAGGACAGGGGGCATCCGGGGAGCTGTTTTTT
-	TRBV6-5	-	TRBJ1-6	CASSYGGGHNSPLHF	TGTGCCAGCAGTTACGGGGGGGGTCATAATTCACCCCTCCACTTT
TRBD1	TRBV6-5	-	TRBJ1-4	CASSSTGVKLFF	TGTGCCAGCAGTTCGACAGGGGTAAAACTGTTTTTT
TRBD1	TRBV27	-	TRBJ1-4	CASRGTGANEKLFF	TGTGCCAGCAGGGGGACAGGGGCTAATGAAAAACTGTTTTTT
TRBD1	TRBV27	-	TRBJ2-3	CASSPRDRLTDTQYF	TGTGCCAGCAGTCCCCGGGACAGATTAACAGATACGCAGTATTTT
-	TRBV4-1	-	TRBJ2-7	CASSQGRLGAASYEQYF	TGCGCCAGCAGCCAAGGGAGACTCGGGGCAGCCTCCTACGAGCAGTACTTC
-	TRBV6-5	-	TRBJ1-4	CASSYALAEKLFF	TGTGCCAGCAGTTACGCGCTCGCCGAAAAACTGTTTTTT
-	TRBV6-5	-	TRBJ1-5	CASSYRGINQPQHF	TGTGCCAGCAGTTACCGAGGTATCAATCAGCCCCAGCATTTT
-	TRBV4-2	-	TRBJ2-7	CASSQDRNGGYEQYF	TGTGCCAGCAGCCAAGATCGTAATGGGGGCTACGAGCAGTACTTC
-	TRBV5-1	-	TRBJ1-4	CASSLQGSNEKLFF	TGCGCCAGCAGCTTGCAGGGCTCTAATGAAAAACTGTTTTTT
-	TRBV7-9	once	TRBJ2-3	CASSLNQGSTDTQYF	TGTGCCAGCAGCTTGAATCAGGGAAGCACAGATACGCAGTATTTT
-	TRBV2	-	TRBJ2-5	CASDWLMGRETQYF	TGTGCCAGCGATTGGTTAATGGGTCGAGAGACCCAGTACTTC
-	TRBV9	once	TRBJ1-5	CASSVGGDLNQPQHF	TGTGCCAGCAGCGTAGGGGGGGACCTCAATCAGCCCCAGCATTTT
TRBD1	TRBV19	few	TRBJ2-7	CASRLRTGDYEQYF	TGTGCCAGCCGACTCCGGACAGGAGACTACGAGCAGTACTTC
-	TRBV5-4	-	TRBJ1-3	CASSTAGAGGNTIYF	TGTGCCAGCAGCACCGCGGGGGCGGGGGGAAACACCATATATTTT
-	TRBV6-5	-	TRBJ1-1	CASPPHMNTEAFF	TGTGCCAGCCCGCCCCACATGAACACTGAAGCTTTCTTT
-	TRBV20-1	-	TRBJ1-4	CSGRVREKLFF	TGCAGTGGCAGGGTGAGAGAAAAACTGTTTTTT
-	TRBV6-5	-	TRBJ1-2	CASSTDKLYGYTF	TGTGCCAGCAGTACCGACAAACTCTATGGCTACACCTTC
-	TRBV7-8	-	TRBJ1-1	CASSPGFGTEAFF	TGTGCCAGCAGCCCAGGGTTTGGGACTGAAGCTTTCTTT
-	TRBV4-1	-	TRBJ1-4	CASSQPLGGQTREKLFF	TGCGCCAGCAGCCAACCATTAGGAGGACAGACTCGGGAAAAACTGTTTTTT
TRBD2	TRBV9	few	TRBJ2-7	CASSSIPGGALYEQYF	TGTGCCAGCAGCTCAATCCCGGGGGGGGCTCTTTACGAGCAGTACTTC
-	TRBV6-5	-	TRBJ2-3	CASSLPGADTQYF	TGTGCCAGCAGTCTTCCCGGGGCAGATACGCAGTATTTT
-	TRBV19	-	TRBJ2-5	CASSPDSRLVETQYF	TGTGCCAGTAGTCCTGACTCTCGACTAGTTGAGACCCAGTACTTC
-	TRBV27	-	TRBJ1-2	CASSSAGTRYGYTF	TGTGCCAGCAGTTCCGCCGGGACGCGATATGGCTACACCTTC
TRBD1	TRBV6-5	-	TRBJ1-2	CASSYDRTGGYGYTF	TGTGCCAGCAGTTACGATAGGACAGGGGGCTATGGCTACACCTTC
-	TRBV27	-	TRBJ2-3	CASNPWGETTDTQYF	TGTGCCAGCAACCCTTGGGGGGAGACCACAGATACGCAGTATTTT
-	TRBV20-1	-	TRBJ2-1	CSASSVRGRNIGEQFF	TGCAGTGCTAGTTCGGTGCGTGGCCGCAATATCGGTGAGCAGTTCTTC
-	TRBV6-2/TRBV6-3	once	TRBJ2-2	CASSQSARANTGELFF	TGTGCCAGCAGTCAATCCGCCAGGGCGAACACCGGGGAGCTGTTTTTT
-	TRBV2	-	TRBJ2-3	CASLSTDTQYF	TGTGCCAGCTTAAGCACAGATACGCAGTATTTT
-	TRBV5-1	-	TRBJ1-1	CARPKRQAEAFF	TGCGCCAGACCAAAGAGACAGGCTGAAGCTTTCTTT
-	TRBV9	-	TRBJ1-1	CASSARGSLNTEAFF	TGTGCCAGCAGCGCCCGAGGTTCCTTGAACACTGAAGCTTTCTTT
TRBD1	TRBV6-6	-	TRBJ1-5	CASSLKGPGQGRQPQHF	TGTGCCAGCAGTCTGAAGGGCCCGGGACAGGGGAGACAGCCCCAGCATTTT
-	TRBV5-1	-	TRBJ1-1	CASSLEVGVGTEAFF	TGCGCCAGCAGCTTGGAGGTCGGGGTTGGGACTGAAGCTTTCTTT
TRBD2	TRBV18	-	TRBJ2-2	CASGRLAGNTGELFF	TGTGCCAGCGGCCGACTAGCGGGGAACACCGGGGAGCTGTTTTTT
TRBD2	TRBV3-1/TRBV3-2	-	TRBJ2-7	CASSPGLGSYEQYF	TGTGCCAGCAGCCCGGGACTAGGTTCCTACGAGCAGTACTTC
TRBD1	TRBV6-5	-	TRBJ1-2	CASSRDRYGYTF	TGTGCCAGCAGTCGGGACAGATATGGCTACACCTTC
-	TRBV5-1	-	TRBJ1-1	CASSPRMPTDTEAFF	TGCGCCAGCAGCCCGAGGATGCCGACGGACACTGAAGCTTTCTTT
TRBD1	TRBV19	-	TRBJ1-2	CASRGQVIYGYTF	TGTGCCAGTAGGGGACAGGTGATTTATGGCTACACCTTC
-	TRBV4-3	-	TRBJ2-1	CASSQDPVTTDYNEQFF	TGCGCCAGCAGCCAAGATCCCGTGACAACCGACTACAATGAGCAGTTCTTC
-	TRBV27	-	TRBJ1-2	CASSQAPDGLNYGYTF	TGTGCCAGCAGTCAGGCCCCGGACGGACTTAACTATGGCTACACCTTC
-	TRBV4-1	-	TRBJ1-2	CASSQVVGQPRYGYTF	TGCGCCAGCAGCCAAGTCGTGGGGCAACCTAGGTATGGCTACACCTTC
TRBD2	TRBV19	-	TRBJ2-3	CASTSGGAIDTQYF	TGTGCCAGTACTAGCGGGGGGGCTATAGATACGCAGTATTTT
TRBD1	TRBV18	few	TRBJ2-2	CASSPGTDTGELFF	TGTGCCAGCTCGCCCGGGACAGACACCGGGGAGCTGTTTTTT
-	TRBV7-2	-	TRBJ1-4	CASSLGTADGKLFF	TGTGCCAGCAGCTTAGGGACCGCCGACGGAAAACTGTTTTTT
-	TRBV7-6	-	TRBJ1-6	CASRIDRGNSPLHF	TGTGCCAGCAGGATCGATAGGGGTAATTCACCCCTCCACTTT
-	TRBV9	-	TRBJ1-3	CATGETRLLSGNTIYF	TGTGCCACGGGGGAGACAAGGCTTCTCTCTGGAAACACCATATATTTT
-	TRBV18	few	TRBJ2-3	CASSPDRTPDTQYF	TGTGCCAGCTCACCCGATAGAACCCCAGATACGCAGTATTTT
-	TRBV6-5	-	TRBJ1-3	CASSFGRISGNTIYF	TGTGCCAGCAGTTTTGGACGGATCTCTGGAAACACCATATATTTT
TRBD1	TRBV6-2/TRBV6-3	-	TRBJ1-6	CASSSGQPYSYNSPLHF	TGTGCCAGCAGTTCGGGACAGCCCTACTCCTATAATTCACCCCTCCACTTT
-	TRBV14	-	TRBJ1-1	CASSQELLAKNTEAFF	TGTGCCAGCAGCCAAGAATTACTAGCCAAAAACACTGAAGCTTTCTTT
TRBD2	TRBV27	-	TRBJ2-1	CASSQTSGEPSYNEQFF	TGTGCCAGCAGTCAAACTAGCGGGGAGCCCTCCTACAATGAGCAGTTCTTC
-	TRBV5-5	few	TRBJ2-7	CASSTPLRGGSYEQYF	TGTGCCAGCAGCACACCCCTAAGAGGAGGCTCCTACGAGCAGTACTTC
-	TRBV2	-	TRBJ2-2	CASSDAKRSSGGELFF	TGTGCCAGCAGTGATGCAAAGAGGAGTAGCGGCGGGGAGCTGTTTTTT
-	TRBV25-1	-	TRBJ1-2	CAGGNEHYGYTF	TGTGCTGGGGGGAACGAACACTATGGCTACACCTTC
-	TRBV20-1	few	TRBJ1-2	CSASLPGRTGYTF	TGCAGTGCTAGTCTACCTGGGAGGACTGGCTACACCTTC
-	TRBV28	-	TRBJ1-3	CASSLTGLSGNTIYF	TGTGCCAGCAGTCTCACAGGGTTGTCTGGAAACACCATATATTTT